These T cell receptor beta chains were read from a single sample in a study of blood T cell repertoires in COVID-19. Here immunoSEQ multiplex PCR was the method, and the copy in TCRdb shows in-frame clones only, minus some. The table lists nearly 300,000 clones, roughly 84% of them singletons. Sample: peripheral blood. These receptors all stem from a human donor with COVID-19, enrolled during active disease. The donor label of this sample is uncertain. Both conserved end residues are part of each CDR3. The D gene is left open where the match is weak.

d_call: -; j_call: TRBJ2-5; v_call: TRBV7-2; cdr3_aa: CASTRERLETQYF
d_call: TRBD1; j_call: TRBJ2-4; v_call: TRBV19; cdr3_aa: CASSIGTGANIQYF
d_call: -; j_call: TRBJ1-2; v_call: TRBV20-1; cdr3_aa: CSASGRGLELANYGYTF
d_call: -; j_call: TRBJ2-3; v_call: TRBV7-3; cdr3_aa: CASSLPGDTQYF
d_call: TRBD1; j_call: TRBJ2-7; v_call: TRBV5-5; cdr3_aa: CASSLEGTGGHEQYF
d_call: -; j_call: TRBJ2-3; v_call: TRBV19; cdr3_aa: CASSMGLTTSTDTQYF
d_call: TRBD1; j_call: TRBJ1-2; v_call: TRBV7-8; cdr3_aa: CASGVDREGYTF
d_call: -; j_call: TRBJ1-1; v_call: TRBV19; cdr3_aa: CASSIDGIRGEAFF
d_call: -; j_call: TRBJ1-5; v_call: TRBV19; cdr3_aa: CASKIVGVSNQPQHF
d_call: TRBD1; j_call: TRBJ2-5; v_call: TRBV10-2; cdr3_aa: CASSDRGRVETQYF
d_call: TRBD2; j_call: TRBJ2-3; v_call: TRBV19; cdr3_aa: CASSISPAGRTDTQYF
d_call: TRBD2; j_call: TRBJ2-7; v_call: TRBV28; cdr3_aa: CASSSLAGGSYEQYF
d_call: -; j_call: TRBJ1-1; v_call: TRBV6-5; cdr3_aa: CASSRSWRADTEAFF